The 23 T cell receptor beta chains given below trace back to one sample, sequenced in a study of T-cell memory formation after mild COVID-19. MiXCR, run by TCRdb on the 5' RACE reads, gives a single entry per CDR3 protein. The sample includes about 390,000 distinct CDR3 sequences, roughly 21% seen only once; the top ten take roughly an eighth. Sequencing used PBMCs or a T cell subset sorted from them (not recorded which). The receptors derive from an adult woman who had mild COVID-19 (a few samples of this study predate the infection). Cell type and time point are not known.

This chain links TRBV2 with TRBJ1-1; possible D gene TRBD1, 6 bases. CDR1 is SNHLY, CDR2 FYNNEI, per germline. This CDR3 spans 14 amino acids. Trimming shortened V by 0 bases and J by 6 bases, and 11 bases separated the two germline ends. The CDR3, as DNA: TGTGCCAGCAGTGAAGCGCAGGGGTTCGCTGAAGCTTTCTTT. The encoded protein is CASSEAQGFAEAFF.

V usage is TRBV11-2 and J usage is TRBJ2-3; D tentatively fits TRBD1 or TRBD2 (6 bases each). The ends were cut back, 1 base at V and 0 bases at J, with 11 bases in the middle. The CDR3 totals 16 residues. Germline V gene data show CDR1 as SGHAT and CDR2 as FQNNGV. The CDR3 DNA follows: TGTGCCAGCAGCTTAGTTGGGGGGCAGAGCACAGATACGCAGTATTTT. Protein sequence: CASSLVGGQSTDTQYF.

This rearrangement joins TRBV30 to TRBJ2-7; D might be TRBD2 (6 bases). Germline lookup yields CDR1 GTSNPN and CDR2 SVGIG (reference sequence). Trimming stripped 3 bases from V and 6 bases from J, with 15 bases between. The CDR3 contains 13 residues. The CDR3 region is CAWSGSRVSEQYF. The CDR3 DNA sequence: TGTGCCTGGAGCGGGAGTAGAGTGAGCGAGCAGTACTTC.

The rearrangement joins TRBV7-9 to TRBJ2-2; tentative D call: TRBD2 (6 bases). The CDR3 loop spans 17 amino acids. Per germline, CDR1 SEHNR and CDR2 FQNEAQ (reference sequence). V lost 4 bases, J lost 4 bases, and 19 bases lay in between. The CDR3 region has the DNA TGTGCCAGCAGCTCCTTAATGCTAGCGTGGTCCACCGGGGAGCTGTTTTTT. Protein: CASSSLMLAWSTGELFF. The full variable domain, in which reference TRBV7-9 and TRBJ2-2 provide the parts outside the CDR3, is DTGVSQNPRHKITKRGQNVTFRCDPISEHNRLYWYRQTLGQGPEFLTYFQNEAQLEKSRLLSDRFSAERPKGSFSTLEIQRTEQGDSAMYLCASSSLMLAWSTGELFFGEGSRLTVL.

The chain is built from TRBV29-1 and TRBJ2-7; 14 bases map to TRBD2. Germline V CDR1 and CDR2: SQVTM, ANQGSEA. The V gene end was trimmed by 6 bases and the J gene end by 7 bases; junction bases not matched to a gene: 14. The CDR3 contains 16 residues. The CDR3 protein is CSVVNSGLAGVREQYF. CDR3 DNA sequence: TGCAGCGTCGTGAATTCGGGACTAGCGGGAGTCCGGGAGCAGTACTTC.

The chain employs TRBV7-9 and TRBJ1-5; weak D call: TRBD1 (6 bases). CDR3 length: 14 residues. CDR1 is SEHNR and CDR2 is FQNEAQ in the germline V gene (reference sequence). The germline V and J ends were trimmed by 4 bases and 3 bases, with 10 bases remaining between them. The CDR3 spells CASSSGADNQPQHF. The CDR3 DNA sequence: TGTGCCAGCAGCTCGGGGGCTGACAATCAGCCCCAGCATTTT.

This clonotype was found a few times. The chain carries TRBV4-1 and TRBJ2-3, with D hard to call. Germline-derived CDR1 and CDR2 are MGHRA and YSYEKL. The CDR3 extends over 15 amino acids. The germline V and J ends were trimmed by 5 bases and 0 bases, with 12 bases remaining between them. CDR3 region: CASSRIGLSTDTQYF. CDR3 coding DNA: TGCGCCAGCAGCAGGATTGGGTTAAGCACAGATACGCAGTATTTT.

This clonotype has only a few counts. The chain recombines TRBV20-1 with TRBJ1-1; D is perhaps TRBD1 (5 bases). Deletions cut 3 bases from V and 4 bases from J, with 12 bases between. Germline loops: CDR1 DFQATT, CDR2 SNEGSKA (reference sequence). This CDR3 contains 13 residues. CDR3 sequence: CSASPRVSTEAFF. The CDR3 DNA reads as TGCAGTGCTAGCCCCAGGGTCAGCACTGAAGCTTTCTTT.

This clonotype was counted many times. The CDR3 sequence is CASRAPSGETQYF. CDR3 bases: TGTGCCAGCAGAGCTCCTAGCGGGGAGACCCAGTACTTC. The chain has TRBV12-3 or TRBV12-4 and TRBJ2-5; 8 bases are a match to TRBD2. The CDR3 spans 13 residues. Trimming cost V 6 bases and J 5 bases; bases outside gene matches: 5.

A few counts support this clonotype. The V and J genes are TRBV14 and TRBJ2-1, with D unresolved. The V gene's germline CDR1 is SGHDN and CDR2 FVKESK. The V gene lost 1 base and the J gene lost 4 bases, with 5 bases spanning the gap. There are 13 residues in the CDR3. CDR3 in amino acids: CASSQADYNEQFF. The CDR3, as DNA: TGTGCCAGCAGCCAAGCAGATTACAATGAGCAGTTCTTC.

The chain uses TRBV20-1 and TRBJ2-7, with unresolved D. This CDR3 spans 11 amino acids. The germline CDR1 and CDR2 sequences are DFQATT and SNEGSKA (reference sequence). Trimming left V 4 bases short and J 7 bases short, with 11 bases between. CDR3 nucleotide sequence: TGCAGTGCTACGACTTTGGGGGAGCAGTACTTC. Translated, it gives CSATTLGEQYF.

This clonotype was seen only a few times. This chain links TRBV10-3 with TRBJ2-1; the match to TRBD2 covers 7 bases. This CDR3 has 13 residues. The ends lost 6 bases at V and 5 bases at J; junction bases unmatched: 4. Germline CDR1 is ENHRY and CDR2 is SYGVKD. CDR3 nucleotides: TGTGCCATCAGGGGGCGGGAGAACAATGAGCAGTTCTTC. Translation: CAIRGRENNEQFF.

The J gene is TRBJ2-1, the V gene TRBV2, with 7 bases matching TRBD2. Germline CDR1 and CDR2: SNHLY and FYNNEI. The CDR3 runs to 15 residues. V lost 3 bases, J lost 7 bases, and 9 bases stayed unmatched. The CDR3 loop is CASSDPRESQNEQFF. The CDR3 DNA sequence: TGTGCCAGCAGTGATCCGCGGGAGAGTCAGAATGAGCAGTTCTTC.

This chain connects TRBV29-1 to TRBJ1-1; D is unresolved. V dropped 4 bases and J dropped 0 bases, with 9 bases sitting between them. Germline V gene data show CDR1 as SQVTM and CDR2 as ANQGSEA. CDR3 size: 13 residues. Here the CDR3 reads CSVVEQLNTEAFF. CDR3 nucleotide sequence: TGCAGCGTTGTAGAACAGTTGAACACTGAAGCTTTCTTT.

This clonotype was observed a handful of times. CDR3 amino acids: CASSLMSSGNEQFF. DNA for the CDR3: TGCGCCAGCAGCTTAATGTCGTCCGGGAATGAGCAGTTCTTC. This chain joins TRBV5-1 and TRBJ2-1; D is ambiguous. The CDR3 is 14 amino acids. Germline CDR1 and CDR2: SGHRS and YFSETQ. V was shortened by 2 bases and J by 7 bases, with 13 bases between the two germline ends.

The V and J genes are TRBV11-2 and TRBJ1-2, with a weak D call TRBD1 (5 bases). This CDR3 has 18 amino acids. The germline V and J ends were trimmed by 5 bases and 8 bases, with 30 bases remaining between them. In germline, CDR1 is SGHAT, CDR2 FQNNGV. For the CDR3, the DNA is TGTGCCAGCAGCGTGTACCCTCCGGGACCACGCGGCATACGGGGCTACACCTTC. Encoded protein: CASSVYPPGPRGIRGYTF.

The J gene is TRBJ2-7, the V gene TRBV6-5; 8 nucleotides match TRBD2. Germline assignment: CDR1 MNHEY and CDR2 SVGAGI. This CDR3 region has 14 residues. V lost 7 bases, J lost 0 bases, and 5 bases stayed unmatched. The CDR3 loop reads CASTRSGGSYEQYF. CDR3 nucleotide sequence: TGTGCCAGCACCCGAAGCGGGGGCTCCTACGAGCAGTACTTC.

The chain is built from TRBV29-1 and TRBJ2-7, with a possible D match to TRBD1 (6 bases). The V gene's germline CDR1 is SQVTM and CDR2 ANQGSEA. V lost 3 bases and J lost 5, with 11 bases in between. The CDR3 runs 12 residues. The DNA of the CDR3 is TGCAGCGTTGACAGGGGTAGTGACGAGCAGTACTTC. Its translation: CSVDRGSDEQYF.

The chain recombines TRBV6-5 with TRBJ2-5, with 7 bases matching TRBD2. J was trimmed by 2 bases and V by 2 bases; bases with no gene match: 8. Germline V gene lookup returns CDR1 MNHEY and CDR2 SVGAGI. The CDR3 contains 16 residues. CDR3 sequence reads: CASSYTRLAQQETQYF. The CDR3 coding sequence is TGTGCCAGCAGTTACACCCGACTAGCCCAGCAAGAGACCCAGTACTTC.

This clonotype occurred a few times. The V call is TRBV5-1, the J call TRBJ2-7; 10 positions agree with TRBD1. Trimming took 4 bases from V and 6 from J; bases not matched to a gene: 7. Germline V lookup: CDR1 SGHRS, CDR2 YFSETQ. The CDR3 is 14 residues long. The CDR3 region is CASSPGQGYGEQYF. Written as DNA, the CDR3 is TGCGCCAGCAGCCCGGGACAGGGGTACGGCGAGCAGTACTTC.

This clonotype was observed at least ten times. The chain employs TRBV5-1 and TRBJ2-3; 13 nucleotides align to TRBD2. V was pared by 3 bases and J by 5 bases, with 9 bases of the junction left unmatched. Germline V gives CDR1 SGHRS, CDR2 YFSETQ. This CDR3 is 17 amino acids long. Here the CDR3 DNA reads TGCGCCAGCAGCTCTACTACTAGCGGGGGGGCGCAAGATACGCAGTATTTT. Translated, it gives CASSSTTSGGAQDTQYF.

V and J are TRBV24-1 and TRBJ1-1; the match to TRBD1 covers 7 bases. Germline lookup yields CDR1 KGHDR and CDR2 SFDVKD. The CDR3 covers 16 residues. J was trimmed by 1 base and V by 3 bases; bases with no gene match: 7. The CDR3 nucleotides are TGTGCCACCAGTGATGCCGAGACAGGGAGGAACACTGAAGCTTTCTTT. Encoded protein: CATSDAETGRNTEAFF.

This clonotype occurred a few times. The V call is TRBV27, the J call TRBJ2-1; TRBD2 aligns across 9 bases. V was pared by 4 bases and J by 5 bases, with 6 bases of the junction left unmatched. There are 15 residues in the CDR3. In germline, CDR1 is MNHEY, CDR2 SMNVEV (reference sequence). CDR3 sequence: CASSSVAGADNEQFF. In DNA form, the CDR3 reads TGTGCCAGCAGTTCCGTAGCGGGAGCAGACAATGAGCAGTTCTTC.